Listed below are T cell receptor beta chains from one sample, sequenced in a study of blood T cell repertoires in COVID-19. The assay was immunoSEQ multiplex PCR, and TCRdb's table has in-frame clones only and misses some. The sample contains some 150,000 clones, about four fifths of which appear only once. Sequenced: peripheral blood. These receptor sequences come from a woman older than 75 with acute or convalescent COVID-19. Each CDR3 is given with its conserved first and last residue. The order of the fields is D gene, V gene, clone size, J gene, CDR3 protein, CDR3 DNA. A D gene is named only where the DNA matches it firmly. Not all rows give a size; the values are once, few, many and, for expanded clones, a class.

>TRBD2|TRBV4-2|few|TRBJ2-5
CASSQDQTSGGAETQYF
TGTGCCAGCAGCCAAGACCAGACTAGCGGGGGGGCGGAGACCCAGTACTTC
>NA|TRBV11-3|NA|TRBJ2-2
CASSLVGGSNTGELFF
TGTGCCAGCAGCTTAGTAGGCGGTTCGAACACCGGGGAGCTGTTTTTT
>TRBD1|TRBV12-3/TRBV12-4|NA|TRBJ1-2
CASSSTGGDGYTF
TGTGCCAGCAGTTCCACAGGGGGGGATGGCTACACCTTC
>NA|TRBV5-5|NA|TRBJ2-2
CASSLVGSANTGELFF
TGTGCCAGCAGCTTGGTTGGCAGCGCGAACACCGGGGAGCTGTTTTTT
>TRBD2|TRBV4-2|once|TRBJ2-2
CASSPGTSGGAVELFF
TGTGCCAGCAGCCCCGGAACTAGCGGGGGGGCCGTGGAGCTGTTTTTT
>TRBD1|TRBV11-2|few|TRBJ2-7
CASSSSGTEFTQQYF
TGTGCCAGCAGCTCATCCGGGACAGAGTTTACGCAGCAGTACTTC
>NA|TRBV5-6|once|TRBJ1-2
CASSFLYGYTF
TGTGCCAGCAGCTTTCTCTATGGCTACACCTTC
>NA|TRBV6-5|few|TRBJ2-3
CASTKPGSGTQYF
TGTGCCAGCACCAAACCAGGGTCTGGTACGCAGTATTTT
>TRBD2|TRBV7-2|once|TRBJ2-3
CASSPLGAGGLDTQYF
TGTGCCAGCAGCCCACTGGGAGCGGGGGGGTTAGATACGCAGTATTTT
>TRBD1|TRBV19|NA|TRBJ2-1
CATKQGANEQFF
TGTGCCACAAAACAGGGGGCAAATGAGCAGTTCTTC
>TRBD1|TRBV28|NA|TRBJ1-5
CASSSPGTGYSNQPQHF
TGTGCCAGCAGTTCCCCCGGGACAGGATATAGCAATCAGCCCCAGCATTTT
>NA|TRBV2|NA|TRBJ1-1
CASRESRGAFF
TGTGCCAGCAGGGAATCTCGGGGAGCTTTCTTT
>NA|TRBV6-5|once|TRBJ1-2
CASSYYGLNYGYTF
TGTGCCAGCAGTTACTACGGACTTAACTATGGCTACACCTTC
>NA|TRBV7-2|NA|TRBJ2-5
CASSPGWGRRETQYF
TGTGCCAGCAGCCCGGGGTGGGGAAGGCGGGAGACCCAGTACTTC
>TRBD1|TRBV28|NA|TRBJ1-5
CASSSGQGASQPQHF
TGTGCCAGCAGTTCGGGACAGGGTGCGTCGCAGCCCCAGCATTTT
>NA|TRBV6-5|NA|TRBJ1-1
CASRETVNTEAFF
TGTGCCAGCAGGGAGACAGTGAACACTGAAGCTTTCTTT
>NA|TRBV30|NA|TRBJ1-6
CAWRLSGQAYNSPLHF
TGTGCCTGGAGATTGTCTGGACAAGCCTATAATTCACCCCTCCACTTT
>NA|TRBV7-9|NA|TRBJ1-1
CASSPYAGVDTEAFF
TGTGCCAGCAGCCCATATGCAGGGGTCGACACTGAAGCTTTCTTT
>NA|TRBV6-1|NA|TRBJ1-1
CASSEDLIGTEAFF
TGTGCCAGCAGTGAAGACCTTATCGGCACTGAAGCTTTCTTT